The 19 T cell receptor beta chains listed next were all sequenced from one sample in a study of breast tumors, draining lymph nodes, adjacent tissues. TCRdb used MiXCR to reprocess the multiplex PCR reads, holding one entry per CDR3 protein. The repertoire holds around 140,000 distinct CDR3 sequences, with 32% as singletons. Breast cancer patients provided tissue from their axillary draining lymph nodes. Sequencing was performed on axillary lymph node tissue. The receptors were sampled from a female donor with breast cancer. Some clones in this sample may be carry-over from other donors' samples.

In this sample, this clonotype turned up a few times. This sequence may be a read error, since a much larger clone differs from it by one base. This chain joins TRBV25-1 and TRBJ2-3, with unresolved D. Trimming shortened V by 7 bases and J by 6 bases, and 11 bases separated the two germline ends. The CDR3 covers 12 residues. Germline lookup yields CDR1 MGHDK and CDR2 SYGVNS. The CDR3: CASTLNGDTQYF. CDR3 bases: TGTGCCAGCACTCTGAACGGTGATACGCAGTATTTT.

The CDR3 region is CASSVGQGLPLHF. DNA for the CDR3: TGTGCCAGCAGTGTGGGACAGGGGTTACCCCTCCACTTT. J is TRBJ1-6 and V is TRBV12-3 or TRBV12-4; 10 bases line up with TRBD1. Trimming removed 5 bases from V and 12 bases from J; junction bases left unmatched: 4. CDR3 length: 13 residues.

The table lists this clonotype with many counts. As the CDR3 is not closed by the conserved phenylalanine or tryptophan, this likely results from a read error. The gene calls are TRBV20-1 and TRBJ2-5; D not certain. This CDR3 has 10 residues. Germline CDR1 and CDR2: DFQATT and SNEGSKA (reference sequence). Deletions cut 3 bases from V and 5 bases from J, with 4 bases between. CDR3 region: CSASGETQYS. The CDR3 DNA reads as TGCAGTGCTAGCGGGGAGACCCAGTACTCC.

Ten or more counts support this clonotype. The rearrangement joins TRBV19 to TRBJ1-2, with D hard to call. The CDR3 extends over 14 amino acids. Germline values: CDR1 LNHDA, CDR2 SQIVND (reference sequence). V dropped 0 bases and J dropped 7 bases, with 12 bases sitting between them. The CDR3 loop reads CASSIEGISAGYTF. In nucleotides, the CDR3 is TGTGCCAGTAGTATAGAAGGGATCTCGGCTGGCTACACCTTC. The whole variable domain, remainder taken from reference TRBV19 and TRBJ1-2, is DGGITQSPKYLFRKEGQNVTLSCEQNLNHDAMYWYRQDPGQGLRLIYYSQIVNDFQKGDIAEGYSVSREKKESFPLTVTSAQKNPTAFYLCASSIEGISAGYTFGSGTRLTVV.

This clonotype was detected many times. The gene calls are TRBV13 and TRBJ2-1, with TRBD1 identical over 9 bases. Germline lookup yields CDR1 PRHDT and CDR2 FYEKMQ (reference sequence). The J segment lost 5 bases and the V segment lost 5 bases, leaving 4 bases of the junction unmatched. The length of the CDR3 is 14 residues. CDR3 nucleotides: TGTGCCAGCAGCGACCGGGACAGGGACAATGAGCAGTTCTTC. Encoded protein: CASSDRDRDNEQFF.

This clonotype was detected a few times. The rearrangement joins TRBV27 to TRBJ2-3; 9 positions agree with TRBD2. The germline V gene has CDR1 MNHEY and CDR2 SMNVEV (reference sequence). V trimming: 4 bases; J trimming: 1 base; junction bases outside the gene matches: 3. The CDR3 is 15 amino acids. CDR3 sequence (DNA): TGTGCCAGCAGTTCCCAGCGGGGGGGCACAGATACGCAGTATTTT. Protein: CASSSQRGGTDTQYF.

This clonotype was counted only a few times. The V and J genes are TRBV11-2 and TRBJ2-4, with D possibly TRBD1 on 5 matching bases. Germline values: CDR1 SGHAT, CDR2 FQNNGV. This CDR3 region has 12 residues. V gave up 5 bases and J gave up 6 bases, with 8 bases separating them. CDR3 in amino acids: CASSRDRNIQYF. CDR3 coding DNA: TGTGCCAGCAGCCGAGACAGAAACATTCAGTACTTC.

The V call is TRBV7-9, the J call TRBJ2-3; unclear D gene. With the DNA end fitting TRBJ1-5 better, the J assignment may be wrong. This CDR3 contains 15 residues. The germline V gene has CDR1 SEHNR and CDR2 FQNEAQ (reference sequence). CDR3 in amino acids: CASSPPTSSTDTQHF. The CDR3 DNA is TGTGCCAGCAGCCCTCCGACATCTAGCACAGATACGCAGCATTTT.

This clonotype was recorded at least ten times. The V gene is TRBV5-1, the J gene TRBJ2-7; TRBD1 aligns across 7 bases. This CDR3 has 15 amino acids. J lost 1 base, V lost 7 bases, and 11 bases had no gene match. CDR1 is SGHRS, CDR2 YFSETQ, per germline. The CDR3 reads CASPGPNRGSYEQYF. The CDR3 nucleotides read TGCGCCAGCCCCGGGCCCAACAGGGGATCCTACGAGCAGTACTTC.

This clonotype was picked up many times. CDR3 residues: CASSFNGDTQYF. Written as DNA, the CDR3 is TGCGCCAGCAGCTTTAATGGAGATACGCAGTATTTT. The gene calls are TRBV5-1 and TRBJ2-3; no reliable D call. Germline assignment: CDR1 SGHRS and CDR2 YFSETQ. The CDR3 extends over 12 amino acids. Deletions cut 2 bases from V and 5 bases from J, with 6 bases between.

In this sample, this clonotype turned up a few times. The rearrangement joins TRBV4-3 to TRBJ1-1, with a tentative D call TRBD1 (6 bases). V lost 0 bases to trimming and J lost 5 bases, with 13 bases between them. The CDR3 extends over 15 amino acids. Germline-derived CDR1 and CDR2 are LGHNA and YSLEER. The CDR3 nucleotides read TGCGCCAGCAGCCAAGATCAAAAGGGGGGAACTGAAGCTTTCTTT. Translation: CASSQDQKGGTEAFF.

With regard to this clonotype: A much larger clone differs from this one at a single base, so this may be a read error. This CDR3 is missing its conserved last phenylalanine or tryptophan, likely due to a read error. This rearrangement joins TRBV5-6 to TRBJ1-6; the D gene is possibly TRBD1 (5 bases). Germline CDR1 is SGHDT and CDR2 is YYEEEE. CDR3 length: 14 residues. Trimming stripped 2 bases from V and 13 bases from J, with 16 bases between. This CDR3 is CASSLVQAQAPLHL. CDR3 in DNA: TGTGCCAGCAGCTTAGTACAGGCCCAGGCGCCCCTCCACCTT.

The CDR3 here is CASSSTHNTEAFF. DNA for the CDR3: TGTGCCAGTAGTTCGACCCATAACACTGAAGCTTTCTTT. The V call is TRBV19, the J call TRBJ1-1; no definite D call. V was trimmed by 5 bases and J by 2 bases, leaving 9 bases between them. The CDR3 loop spans 13 amino acids. CDR1 and CDR2 (germline): LNHDA, SQIVND (reference sequence).

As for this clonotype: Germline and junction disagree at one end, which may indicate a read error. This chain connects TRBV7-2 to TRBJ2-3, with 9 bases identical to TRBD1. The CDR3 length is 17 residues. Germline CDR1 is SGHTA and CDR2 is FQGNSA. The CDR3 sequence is CASSKTGGPSAADTRYF. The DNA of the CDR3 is TGTGCCAGCAGCAAGACAGGGGGGCCTTCGGCTGCGGATACGCGGTATTTT.

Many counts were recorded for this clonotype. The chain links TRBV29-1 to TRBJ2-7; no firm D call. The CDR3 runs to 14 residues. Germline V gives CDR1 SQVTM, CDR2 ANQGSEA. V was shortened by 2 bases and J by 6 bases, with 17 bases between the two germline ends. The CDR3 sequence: CSVENFSRRAEQYF. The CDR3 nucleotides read TGCAGCGTTGAAAATTTTAGCCGCCGCGCCGAGCAGTACTTC.

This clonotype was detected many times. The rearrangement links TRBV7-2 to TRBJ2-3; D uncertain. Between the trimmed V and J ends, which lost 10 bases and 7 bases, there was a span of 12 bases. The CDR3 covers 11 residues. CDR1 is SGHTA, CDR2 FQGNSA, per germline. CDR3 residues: CATVGRHTQYF. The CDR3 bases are TGTGCCACAGTAGGCAGGCATACGCAGTATTTT.

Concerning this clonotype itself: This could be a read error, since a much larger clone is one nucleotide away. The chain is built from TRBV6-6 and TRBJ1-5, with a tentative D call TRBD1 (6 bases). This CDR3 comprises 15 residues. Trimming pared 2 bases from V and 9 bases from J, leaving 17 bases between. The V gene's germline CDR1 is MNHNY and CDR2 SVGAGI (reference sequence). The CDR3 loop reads CASSYQGTDAWPQHF. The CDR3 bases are TGTGCCAGCAGTTACCAGGGGACGGACGCCTGGCCCCAGCATTTT.

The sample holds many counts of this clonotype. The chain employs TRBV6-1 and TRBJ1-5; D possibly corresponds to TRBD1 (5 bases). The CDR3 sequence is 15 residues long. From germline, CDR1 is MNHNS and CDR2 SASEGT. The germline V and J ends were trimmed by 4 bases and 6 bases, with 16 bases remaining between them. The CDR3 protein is CASSGAGRARQPQHF. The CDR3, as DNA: TGTGCCAGCAGTGGCGCAGGGAGGGCGCGTCAGCCCCAGCATTTT.

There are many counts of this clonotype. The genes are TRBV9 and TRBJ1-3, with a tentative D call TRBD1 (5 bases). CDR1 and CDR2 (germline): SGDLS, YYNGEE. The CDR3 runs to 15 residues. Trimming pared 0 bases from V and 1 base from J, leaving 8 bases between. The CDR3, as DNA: TGTGCCAGCAGCGTAGCAGGGAGTTCTGGAAACACCATATATTTT. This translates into CASSVAGSSGNTIYF.